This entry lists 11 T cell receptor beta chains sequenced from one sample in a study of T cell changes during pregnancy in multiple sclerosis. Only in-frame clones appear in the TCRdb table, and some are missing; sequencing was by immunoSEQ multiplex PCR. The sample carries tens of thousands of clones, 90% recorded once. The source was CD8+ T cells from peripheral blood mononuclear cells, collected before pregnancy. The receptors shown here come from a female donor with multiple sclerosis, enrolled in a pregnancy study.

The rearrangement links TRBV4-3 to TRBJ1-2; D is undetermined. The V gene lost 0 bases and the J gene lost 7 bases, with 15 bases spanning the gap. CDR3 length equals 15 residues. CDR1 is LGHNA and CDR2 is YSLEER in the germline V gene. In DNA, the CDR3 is TGCGCCAGCAGCCAAGATACGGGGTTAATGGGTGGCTACACCTTC. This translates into CASSQDTGLMGGYTF.

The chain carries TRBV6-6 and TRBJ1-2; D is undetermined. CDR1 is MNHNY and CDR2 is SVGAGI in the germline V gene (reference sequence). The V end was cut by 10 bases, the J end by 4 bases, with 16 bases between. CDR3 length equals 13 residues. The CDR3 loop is CAINHVWSYGYTF. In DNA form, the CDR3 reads TGTGCCATCAACCACGTCTGGAGCTATGGCTACACCTTC.

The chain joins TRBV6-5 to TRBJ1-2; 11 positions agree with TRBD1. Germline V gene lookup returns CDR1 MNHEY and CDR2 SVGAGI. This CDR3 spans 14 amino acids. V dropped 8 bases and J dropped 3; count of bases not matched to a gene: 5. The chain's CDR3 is CASGPGQGDYGYTF. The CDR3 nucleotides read TGTGCCAGCGGCCCGGGACAGGGGGACTATGGCTACACCTTC.

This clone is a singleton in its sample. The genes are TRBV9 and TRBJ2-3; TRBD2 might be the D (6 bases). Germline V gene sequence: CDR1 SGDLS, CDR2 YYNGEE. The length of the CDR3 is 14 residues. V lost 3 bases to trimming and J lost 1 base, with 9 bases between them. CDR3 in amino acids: CASSAPGGTDTQYF. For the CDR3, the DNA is TGTGCCAGCAGCGCCCCGGGGGGCACAGATACGCAGTATTTT. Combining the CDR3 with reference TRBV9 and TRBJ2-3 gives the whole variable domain DSGVTQTPKHLITATGQRVTLRCSPRSGDLSVYWYQQSLDQGLQFLIQYYNGEERAKGNILERFSAQQFPDLHSELNLSSLELGDSALYFCASSAPGGTDTQYFGPGTRLTVL.

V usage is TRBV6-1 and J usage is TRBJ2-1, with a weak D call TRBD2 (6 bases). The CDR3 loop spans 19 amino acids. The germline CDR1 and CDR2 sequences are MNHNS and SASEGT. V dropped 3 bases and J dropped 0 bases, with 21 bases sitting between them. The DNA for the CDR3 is TGTGCCAGCAGTGACATGGAGGGCCAATATGCGCTCTCCTACAATGAGCAGTTCTTC. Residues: CASSDMEGQYALSYNEQFF.

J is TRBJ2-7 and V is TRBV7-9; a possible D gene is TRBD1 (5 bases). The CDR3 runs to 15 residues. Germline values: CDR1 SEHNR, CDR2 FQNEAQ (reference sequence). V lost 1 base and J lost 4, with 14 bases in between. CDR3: CASSLGQPTRYEQYF. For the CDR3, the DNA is TGTGCCAGCAGCTTAGGACAGCCCACTCGATACGAGCAGTACTTC. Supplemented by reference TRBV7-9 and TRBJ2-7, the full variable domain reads DTGVSQNPRHKITKRGQNVTFRCDPISEHNRLYWYRQTLGQGPEFLTYFQNEAQLEKSRLLSDRFSAERPKGSFSTLEIQRTEQGDSAMYLCASSLGQPTRYEQYFGPGTRLTVT.

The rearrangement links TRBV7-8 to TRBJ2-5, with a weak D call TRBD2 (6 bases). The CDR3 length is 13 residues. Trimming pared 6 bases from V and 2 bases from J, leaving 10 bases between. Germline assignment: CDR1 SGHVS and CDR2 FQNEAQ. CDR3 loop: CASSIGGQETQYF. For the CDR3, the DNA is TGTGCCAGCAGTATAGGAGGGCAAGAGACCCAGTACTTC.

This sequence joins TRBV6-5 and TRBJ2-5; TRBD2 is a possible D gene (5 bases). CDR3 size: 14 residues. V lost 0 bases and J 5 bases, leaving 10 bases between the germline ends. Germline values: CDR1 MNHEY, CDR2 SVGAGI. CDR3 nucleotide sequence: TGTGCCAGCAGTTACTCGAGTGGGGAGGAGACCCAGTACTTC. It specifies CASSYSSGEETQYF.

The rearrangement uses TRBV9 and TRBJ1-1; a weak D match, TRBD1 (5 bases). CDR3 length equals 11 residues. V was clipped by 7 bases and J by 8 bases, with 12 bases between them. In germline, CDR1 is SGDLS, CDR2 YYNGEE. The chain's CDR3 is CASWGGGEAFF. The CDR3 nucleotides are TGTGCCAGCTGGGGGGGAGGAGAAGCTTTCTTT.

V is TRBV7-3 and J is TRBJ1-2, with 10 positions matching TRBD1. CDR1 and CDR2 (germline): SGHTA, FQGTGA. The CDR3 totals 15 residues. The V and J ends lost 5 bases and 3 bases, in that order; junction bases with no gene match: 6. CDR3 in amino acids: CASSPTGGDDYGYTF. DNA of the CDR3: TGTGCCAGCAGCCCGACAGGGGGCGACGACTATGGCTACACCTTC.

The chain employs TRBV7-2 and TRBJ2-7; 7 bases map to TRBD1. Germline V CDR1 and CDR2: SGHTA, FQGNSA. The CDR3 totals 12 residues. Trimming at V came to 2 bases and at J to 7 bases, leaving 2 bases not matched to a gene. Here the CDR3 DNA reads TGTGCCAGCAGCTTAAGGGACAGAGAGCAGTACTTC. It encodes CASSLRDREQYF. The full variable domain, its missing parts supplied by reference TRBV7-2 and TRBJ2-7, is GAGVSQSPSNKVTEKGKDVELRCDPISGHTALYWYRQSLGQGLEFLIYFQGNSAPDKSGLPSDRFSAERTGGSVSTLTIQRTQQEDSAVYLCASSLRDREQYFGPGTRLTVT.